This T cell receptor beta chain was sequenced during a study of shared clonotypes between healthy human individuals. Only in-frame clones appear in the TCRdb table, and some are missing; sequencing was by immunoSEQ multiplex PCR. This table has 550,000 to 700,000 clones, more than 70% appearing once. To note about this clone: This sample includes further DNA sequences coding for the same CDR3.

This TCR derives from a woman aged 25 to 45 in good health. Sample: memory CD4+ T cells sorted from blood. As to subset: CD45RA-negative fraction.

CDR3 nucleotides: TGTGCCAGCAGCCGGGGGGGTTACAATGAGCAGTTCTTC. This sequence encodes CASSRGGYNEQFF. The chain recombines TRBV14 with TRBJ2-1; 7 positions match TRBD2. Germline lookup yields CDR1 SGHDN and CDR2 FVKESK. This CDR3 is 13 amino acids long. The trim removed 4 bases at V and 4 bases at J, leaving 1 base unmatched.